The 21 T cell receptor beta chains reported below all come from one sample, sequenced in a study of blood T cells in healthy people across ages. Then a second PCR, running roughly 7 to 11 cycles, was carried out with a sample-barcoded 5' primer and a J-beta primer mix. TCRdb redid the calling of the 5' RACE reads with MiXCR, one entry per CDR3 protein. The sample shows about 770,000 distinct CDR3 sequences, roughly 44% of them seen only once. The sequenced sample was blood. Receptors were obtained from a man in his 60s in good health.

This clonotype occurred once. A much larger clone differs by one base, so this may be a read error. The CDR3 nucleotides are TGTGCCAGCAGCCGGGACGGGGGGGGATACGAGCAGTACTTC. Translated: CASSRDGGGYEQYF. The V and J genes are TRBV27 and TRBJ2-7; TRBD2 agrees at 8 bases. Germline V gene sequence: CDR1 MNHEY, CDR2 SMNVEV (reference sequence). The ends lost 6 bases at V and 4 bases at J; junction bases unmatched: 8. The CDR3 sequence is 14 residues long.

This clonotype occurred many times. The chain uses TRBV12-3 or TRBV12-4 and TRBJ2-1; unclear D gene. This CDR3 comprises 16 residues. Trimming took 3 bases from V and 7 from J, leaving 19 bases between them. CDR3 coding DNA: TGTGCCAGCAGTTTCACCCCTAGAGCCGGGCATAATGAGCAGTTCTTC. Translated, it gives CASSFTPRAGHNEQFF.

There are many counts of this clonotype. The V call is TRBV7-2, the J call TRBJ2-4; D is unresolved. This CDR3 contains 16 residues. Trimming removed 3 bases from V and 0 bases from J, with 12 bases in between. CDR1 is SGHTA and CDR2 is FQGNSA in the germline V gene. The CDR3 DNA reads as TGTGCCAGCAGCTTGACGACGATGGGAGCCAAAAACATTCAGTACTTC. This gives the protein CASSLTTMGAKNIQYF.

The V call is TRBV12-3 or TRBV12-4, the J call TRBJ2-1, with a tentative D call TRBD1 (6 bases). The end of the DNA fits TRBJ2-7 better, so the J call may be wrong. The CDR3 is 17 amino acids. CDR3 sequence reads: CASSTWGQVPSYNEQYF. DNA for the CDR3: TGTGCCAGCAGTACCTGGGGGCAGGTCCCCTCCTACAATGAGCAGTACTTC.

This clonotype turned up a few times. This chain links TRBV24-1 with TRBJ2-5; no reliable D call. The CDR3 extends over 12 amino acids. The V end was cut by 0 bases, the J end by 13 bases, with 11 bases between. The germline V gene encodes CDR1 KGHDR and CDR2 SFDVKD. The DNA of the CDR3 is TGTGCCACCAGTGATTTGTGTATAGCCCGGTACTTC. As protein: CATSDLCIARYF.

A few counts support this clonotype. A read error is possible here, since a much larger clone lies one base away. The chain has TRBV20-1 and TRBJ2-1; possibly TRBD2 for D (5 bases). Germline CDR1 is DFQATT and CDR2 is SNEGSKA (reference sequence). The V end lost 0 bases, the J end lost 9 bases, and 15 bases lay between the germline ends. This CDR3 comprises 14 residues. The CDR3 DNA follows: TGCAGTGCTAGAGATCGGGGTAGTTGGCTTGAGCAGTTCTTC. Protein sequence: CSARDRGSWLEQFF.

The chain recombines TRBV5-4 with TRBJ2-1; D is undetermined. The CDR3 totals 12 residues. Germline CDR1 SGHNT, CDR2 YYREEE (reference sequence). V lost 4 bases and J 6 bases, leaving 8 bases between the germline ends. The CDR3 nucleotides read TGTGCCAGCAGCCAGCAGGCCAATGAGCAGTTCTTC. Translated: CASSQQANEQFF.

This clonotype has a handful of counts. The chain combines TRBV7-3 with TRBJ2-5; D is ambiguous. V shed 0 bases and J shed 2 bases, with 10 bases lying between them. The CDR3 loop spans 15 amino acids. Germline CDR1 and CDR2: SGHTA and FQGTGA. CDR3 nucleotide sequence: TGTGCCAGCAGCTTAACTGGTCATCCGCAAGAGACCCAGTACTTC. Translating it yields CASSLTGHPQETQYF.

This chain links TRBV7-2 with TRBJ2-5; D remains unclear. The V gene lost 1 base and the J gene lost 2 bases, with 5 bases spanning the gap. This CDR3 spans 13 amino acids. Germline CDR1 and CDR2: SGHTA and FQGNSA. CDR3 nucleotides: TGTGCCAGCAGCTTAGTCCCACAAGAGACCCAGTACTTC. This encodes CASSLVPQETQYF.

The genes are TRBV4-3 and TRBJ2-7; D is possibly TRBD2 (6 bases). The CDR3 has 17 amino acids. Looked up from germline, CDR1 is LGHNA and CDR2 is YSLEER. V lost 0 bases and J 3 bases, leaving 18 bases between the germline ends. In DNA form, the CDR3 reads TGCGCCAGCAGCCAAGAACGCTCCAGGGTGGAGGGCTACGAGCAGTACTTC. Amino acid sequence: CASSQERSRVEGYEQYF.

The chain is built from TRBV18 and TRBJ2-7, with 9 bases matching TRBD1. From germline, CDR1 is KGHSH and CDR2 LQKENI. J gave up 2 bases and V 3 bases, and 5 bases lay outside the gene matches. This CDR3 is 15 amino acids long. The CDR3 coding sequence is TGTGCCAGCTCACCTGGGACAGGGATTGCCTACGAGCAGTACTTC. It codes for CASSPGTGIAYEQYF.

The chain combines TRBV7-2 with TRBJ2-7, with 7 bases that match TRBD1. Germline CDR1 reads SGHTA; CDR2 reads FQGNSA. The CDR3 runs to 16 residues. Germline trimming cut 4 bases from V and 3 bases from J; bases unmatched to any gene: 12. Here the CDR3 DNA reads TGTGCCAGCAGCTCAAGAAGCGACAGGGCTCGCTACGAGCAGTACTTC. This sequence encodes CASSSRSDRARYEQYF.

CDR3 bases: TGTGCCAGCAGCTTAGGCGGCGGACAGGGCTATGTTCCTCTCTACTACGAGCAGTACTTC. This gives the protein CASSLGGGQGYVPLYYEQYF. The V call is TRBV7-9, the J call TRBJ2-7, with 8 bases that match TRBD1. V was pared by 1 base and J by 3 bases, with 20 bases of the junction left unmatched. This CDR3 contains 20 residues. In germline, CDR1 is SEHNR, CDR2 FQNEAQ (reference sequence).

The sample holds a few counts of this clonotype. This chain joins TRBV2 and TRBJ2-1; 9 nucleotides match TRBD2. V dropped 6 bases and J dropped 2; count of bases not matched to a gene: 8. Looked up from germline, CDR1 is SNHLY and CDR2 is FYNNEI. The CDR3 spans 16 residues. The CDR3 DNA sequence: TGTGCCAGCAGAGAGGGCGGGGGGGCCGCCTACAATGAGCAGTTCTTC. Its translation: CASREGGGAAYNEQFF.

This clonotype was seen at least ten times. This chain uses TRBV25-1 with TRBJ2-7, with 9 nucleotides matching TRBD1. The CDR3 consists of 14 residues. Germline trimming cut 6 bases from V and 2 bases from J; bases unmatched to any gene: 5. CDR1 MGHDK and CDR2 SYGVNS come from the germline V gene. DNA of the CDR3: TGTGCCAGCAGCCCCCGGGACAGGGCCTACGAGCAGTACTTC. Encoded protein: CASSPRDRAYEQYF.

This chain links TRBV20-1 with TRBJ2-7, with 10 bases that match TRBD2. The end of the DNA is better explained by TRBJ2-5, so the J call may be wrong. The CDR3 runs to 14 residues. Germline V CDR1 and CDR2: DFQATT, SNEGSKA (reference sequence). The CDR3 DNA is TGCAGTGCTTTAGCGGGGGGCCCCAAAGAGACCCAGTACTTC. Residues: CSALAGGPKETQYF.

The rearrangement uses TRBV7-2 and TRBJ1-2, with D uncertain. The V gene's germline CDR1 is SGHTA and CDR2 FQGNSA. V lost 1 base and J lost 7, with 10 bases in between. CDR3 size: 13 residues. The CDR3 DNA reads TGTGCCAGCAGCTTAGTTCAGGAGACTGGCTACACCTTC. This encodes CASSLVQETGYTF.

This clonotype occurred a few times. J is TRBJ2-5 and V is TRBV7-2; D tentatively fits TRBD1 or TRBD2 (5 bases each). The germline V gene encodes CDR1 SGHTA and CDR2 FQGNSA. V lost 5 bases and J 5 bases, leaving 15 bases between the germline ends. CDR3 size: 14 residues. The CDR3 loop reads CASSHGTLGETQYF. The CDR3 DNA reads TGTGCCAGCAGCCACGGGACCCTGGGGGAGACCCAGTACTTC.

For this clonotype: This may be a read error, as it is one base from a much larger clone. This chain links TRBV7-9 with TRBJ2-6, with 10 bases lining up with TRBD1. CDR1 is SEHNR and CDR2 is FQNEAQ in the germline V gene (reference sequence). J lost 0 bases, V lost 5 bases, and 7 bases had no gene match. The CDR3 totals 18 residues. CDR3 in amino acids: CASSAGTGASSGANVLTF. CDR3 DNA sequence: TGTGCCAGCAGCGCCGGGACAGGGGCTAGCTCTGGGGCCAACGTCCTGACTTTC.

The CDR3 here is CSAIDANLNTEAFF. Written as DNA, the CDR3 is TGCAGTGCTATAGACGCCAACTTGAACACTGAAGCTTTCTTT. The chain combines TRBV20-1 with TRBJ1-1; D uncertain. The CDR3 has 14 residues. The V gene's germline CDR1 is DFQATT and CDR2 SNEGSKA (reference sequence). V gave up 4 bases and J gave up 0 bases, with 12 bases separating them.

The chain joins TRBV10-3 to TRBJ2-3, with 7 bases identical to TRBD2. The CDR3 has 13 residues. V lost 11 bases, J lost 2 bases, and 7 bases stayed unmatched. Germline loops: CDR1 ENHRY, CDR2 SYGVKD. The DNA of the CDR3 is TGTGCCGCCTCAAGCGGGGTCACAGATACGCAGTATTTT. It is translated as CAASSGVTDTQYF.